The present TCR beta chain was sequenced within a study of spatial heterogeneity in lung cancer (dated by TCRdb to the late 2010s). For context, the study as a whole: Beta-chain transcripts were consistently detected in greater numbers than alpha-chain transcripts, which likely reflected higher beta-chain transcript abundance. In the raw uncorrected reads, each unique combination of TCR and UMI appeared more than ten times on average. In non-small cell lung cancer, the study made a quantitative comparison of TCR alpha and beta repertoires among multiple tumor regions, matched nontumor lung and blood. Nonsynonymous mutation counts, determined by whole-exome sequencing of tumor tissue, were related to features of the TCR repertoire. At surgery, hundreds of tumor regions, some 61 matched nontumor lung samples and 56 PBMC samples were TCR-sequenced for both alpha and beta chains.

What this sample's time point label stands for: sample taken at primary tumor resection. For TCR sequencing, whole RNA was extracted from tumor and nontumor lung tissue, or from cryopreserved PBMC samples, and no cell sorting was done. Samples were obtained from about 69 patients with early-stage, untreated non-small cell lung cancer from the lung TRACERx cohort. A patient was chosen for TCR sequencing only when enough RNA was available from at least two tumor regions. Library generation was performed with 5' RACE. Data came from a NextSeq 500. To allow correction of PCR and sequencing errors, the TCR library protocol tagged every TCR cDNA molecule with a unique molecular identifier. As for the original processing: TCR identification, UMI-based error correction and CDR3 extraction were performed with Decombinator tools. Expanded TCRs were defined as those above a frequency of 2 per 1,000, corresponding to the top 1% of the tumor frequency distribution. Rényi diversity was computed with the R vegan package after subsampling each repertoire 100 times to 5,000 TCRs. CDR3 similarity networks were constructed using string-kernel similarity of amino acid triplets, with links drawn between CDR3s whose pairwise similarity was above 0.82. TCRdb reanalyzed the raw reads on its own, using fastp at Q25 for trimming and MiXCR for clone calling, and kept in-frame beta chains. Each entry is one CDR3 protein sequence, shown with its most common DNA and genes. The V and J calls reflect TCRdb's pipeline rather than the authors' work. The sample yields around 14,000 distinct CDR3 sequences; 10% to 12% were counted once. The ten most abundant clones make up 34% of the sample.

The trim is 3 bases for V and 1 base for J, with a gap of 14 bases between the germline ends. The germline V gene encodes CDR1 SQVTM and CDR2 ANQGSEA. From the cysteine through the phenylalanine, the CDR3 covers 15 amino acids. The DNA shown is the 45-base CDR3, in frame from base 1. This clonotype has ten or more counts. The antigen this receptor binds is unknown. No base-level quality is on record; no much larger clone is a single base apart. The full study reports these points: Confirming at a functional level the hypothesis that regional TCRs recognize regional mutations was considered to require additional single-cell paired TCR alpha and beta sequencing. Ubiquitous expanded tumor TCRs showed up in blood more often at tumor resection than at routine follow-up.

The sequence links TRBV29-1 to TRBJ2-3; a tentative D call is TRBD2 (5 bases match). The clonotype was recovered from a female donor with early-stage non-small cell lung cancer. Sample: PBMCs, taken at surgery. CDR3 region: CSVDGSWTRTDTQYF. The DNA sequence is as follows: TGCAGCGTTGACGGATCTTGGACTCGCACAGATACGCAGTATTTT.